These 18 T cell receptor beta chains originate from one sample sequenced in a study of quantifying T cell responses using KT2 cells. Across the study: TCR alpha and beta constant-region primers primed reverse transcription of RNA.

The cDNA 3' end received a ligated oligonucleotide with a UMI. An equimolar mix of RC1.1 and RC1.2 primed the beta chain across TRBC1 and TRBC2. One entry per CDR3 protein results from TCRdb running MiXCR on the UMI-ligation and nested PCR reads. The sample holds some 48,000 distinct CDR3 sequences; around a tenth are singletons and the top ten take roughly 10%. Sequenced: PBMCs spiked with cells of the T cell clone KT2. The source is a human donor.

This clonotype was seen ten or more times. This chain connects TRBV20-1 to TRBJ2-1; 9 nucleotides agree with TRBD1. V was pared by 6 bases and J by 0 bases, with 6 bases of the junction left unmatched. The CDR3 runs 15 residues. In germline, CDR1 is DFQATT, CDR2 SNEGSKA (reference sequence). CDR3 sequence reads: CSADRGESSYNEQFF. The CDR3 nucleotides are TGCAGTGCAGACAGGGGGGAAAGCTCCTACAATGAGCAGTTCTTC.

The gene calls are TRBV12-3 or TRBV12-4 and TRBJ2-7; 7 bases fit TRBD2. The trim removed 3 bases at V and 5 bases at J, leaving 7 bases unmatched. This CDR3 has 14 residues. The CDR3 region is CASSFGEGMNEQYF. Written as DNA, the CDR3 is TGTGCCAGCAGTTTCGGGGAGGGAATGAACGAGCAGTACTTC.

This clonotype occurred a few times. The V and J genes are TRBV7-2 and TRBJ1-5; D gene uncertain. V was pared by 4 bases and J by 4 bases, with 14 bases between. CDR3 length equals 15 residues. Germline-derived CDR1 and CDR2 are SGHTA and FQGNSA. DNA of the CDR3: TGTGCCAGCAGCTCGTGGATGAATGATAATCAGCCCCAGCATTTT. Translation: CASSSWMNDNQPQHF.

This clonotype was recorded a few times. The chain combines TRBV5-1 with TRBJ2-2; TRBD1 is a possible D gene (6 bases). Germline V gene data show CDR1 as SGHRS and CDR2 as YFSETQ. CDR3 length: 18 amino acids. With 4 bases removed from V and 4 bases from J, the gap between germline ends came to 23 bases. The CDR3 protein is CASSPQGRSRRSTGELFF. The CDR3 DNA sequence: TGCGCCAGCAGCCCACAGGGTCGGTCTAGACGGAGCACCGGGGAGCTGTTTTTT.

The CDR3 bases are TGCGCCAGCAGCCAAGACTGGGGGGACTCCTACGAGCAGTACTTC. Its translation is CASSQDWGDSYEQYF. The chain recombines TRBV5-1 with TRBJ2-7, with D tentatively TRBD2 (6 bases). CDR1 and CDR2 (germline): SGHRS, YFSETQ. The CDR3 consists of 15 residues. The germline V and J ends were trimmed by 4 bases and 0 bases, with 14 bases remaining between them.

In DNA, the CDR3 is TGTGCCAGCAGTCCTACTAGCGGCGAACAAGAGACCCAGTACTTC. This translates into CASSPTSGEQETQYF. V and J are TRBV5-4 and TRBJ2-5; 8 positions match TRBD2. Germline V gives CDR1 SGHNT, CDR2 YYREEE (reference sequence). Trimming cost V 5 bases and J 2 bases; bases outside gene matches: 8. This CDR3 comprises 15 residues.

The chain employs TRBV19 and TRBJ2-2; 7 bases match TRBD2. Germline V lookup: CDR1 LNHDA, CDR2 SQIVND (reference sequence). J lost 1 base, V lost 1 base, and 3 bases had no gene match. The CDR3 loop spans 16 amino acids. Written as DNA, the CDR3 is TGTGCCAGTAGTATAGGGCTAGCGGAGAACACCGGGGAGCTGTTTTTT. Its translation is CASSIGLAENTGELFF.

This chain uses TRBV20-1 with TRBJ2-1; 7 bases line up with TRBD2. Per the germline V gene, CDR1 is DFQATT and CDR2 is SNEGSKA (reference sequence). The CDR3 loop spans 16 amino acids. The V segment lost 1 base and the J segment 8 bases; nucleotides outside the gene matches: 14. This CDR3 reads CSARGGWGRAVDEQFF. The CDR3 bases are TGCAGTGCTAGAGGGGGTTGGGGGAGGGCCGTAGATGAGCAGTTCTTC.

The V gene is TRBV30, the J gene TRBJ1-1, with no clear D. Looked up from germline, CDR1 is GTSNPN and CDR2 is SVGIG (reference sequence). Deletions cut 0 bases from V and 4 bases from J, with 9 bases between. The CDR3 runs 13 residues. In nucleotides, the CDR3 is TGTGCCTGGAGTGTACGAGTGGGCACTGAAGCTTTCTTT. Its translation: CAWSVRVGTEAFF.

The chain has TRBV6-5 and TRBJ1-1, with D unresolved. V gave up 6 bases and J gave up 4 bases, with 12 bases separating them. Germline CDR1 MNHEY, CDR2 SVGAGI. The length of the CDR3 is 13 residues. The CDR3 protein is CASSGNTGTEAFF. The CDR3 bases are TGTGCCAGCAGCGGAAACACCGGCACTGAAGCTTTCTTT.

The chain employs TRBV7-3 and TRBJ2-5; 11 positions agree with TRBD2. V shed 5 bases, J shed 2 bases, and the junction held 4 bases outside the gene matches. CDR1 is SGHTA and CDR2 is FQGTGA in the germline V gene. There are 15 residues in the CDR3. The CDR3 protein is CASSASGRWQETQYF. CDR3 sequence (DNA): TGTGCCAGCAGCGCTAGCGGGAGGTGGCAAGAGACCCAGTACTTC. The whole variable domain, filled in from reference TRBV7-3 and TRBJ2-5, reads GAGVSQTPSNKVTEKGKYVELRCDPISGHTALYWYRQSLGQGPEFLIYFQGTGAADDSGLPNDRFFAVRPEGSVSTLKIQRTERGDSAVYLCASSASGRWQETQYFGPGTRLLVL.

The rearrangement uses TRBV28 and TRBJ2-3; 8 bases agree with TRBD2. Germline trimming cut 8 bases from V and 5 bases from J; bases unmatched to any gene: 18. From germline, CDR1 is MDHEN and CDR2 SYDVKM. The CDR3 is 17 residues long. CDR3 region: CASFAQGLGTVGDTQYF. CDR3 DNA sequence: TGTGCCAGCTTCGCCCAGGGACTAGGTACCGTGGGAGATACGCAGTATTTT.

This clonotype was detected a few times. The chain joins TRBV5-1 to TRBJ2-3, with D perhaps matching TRBD2 (6 bases). In germline, CDR1 is SGHRS, CDR2 YFSETQ. Trimming pared 1 base from V and 3 bases from J, leaving 12 bases between. The CDR3 has 15 residues. The CDR3 DNA is TGCGCCAGCAGCTTGCTCCCGGGAGCTACAGATACGCAGTATTTT. Amino acids: CASSLLPGATDTQYF.

This chain links TRBV30 with TRBJ2-1; 9 nucleotides align to TRBD2. V gave up 2 bases and J gave up 4 bases; unmatched junction bases: 9. The CDR3 runs to 16 residues. CDR1 and CDR2 (germline): GTSNPN, SVGIG (reference sequence). In nucleotides, the CDR3 is TGTGCCTGGAGTCTGCCTGGACTAGCGTTATACAATGAGCAGTTCTTC. This encodes CAWSLPGLALYNEQFF.

This clonotype was counted at least ten times. The chain recombines TRBV5-6 with TRBJ2-3; TRBD1 or TRBD2 may be the D gene (5 bases each). V lost 0 bases to trimming and J lost 6 bases, with 5 bases between them. CDR3 length: 12 residues. Germline V CDR1 and CDR2: SGHDT, YYEEEE. The CDR3 DNA reads as TGTGCCAGCAGCTTGGGGGGGGATACGCAGTATTTT. Translating it yields CASSLGGDTQYF.

Ten or more counts support this clonotype. V and J are TRBV29-1 and TRBJ1-5, with 7 bases matching TRBD1. The V segment lost 6 bases and the J segment 2 bases; nucleotides outside the gene matches: 7. Germline CDR1 reads SQVTM; CDR2 reads ANQGSEA. This CDR3 spans 14 amino acids. Here the CDR3 DNA reads TGCAGCGTAAATCAGGGGGGAGGCAATCAGCCCCAGCATTTT. This encodes CSVNQGGGNQPQHF.

The chain employs TRBV29-1 and TRBJ2-1, with D unresolved. The CDR3 length is 12 residues. Trimming cost V 5 bases and J 0 bases, with 5 bases left between them. Germline lookup yields CDR1 SQVTM and CDR2 ANQGSEA. The CDR3, as DNA: TGCAGCGTTCGGAGCTCCTACAATGAGCAGTTCTTC. This codes for CSVRSSYNEQFF.

The CDR3 loop reads CASSSGLVRDTQYF. As DNA, the CDR3 is TGTGCCAGCAGCTCGGGACTAGTTAGAGATACGCAGTATTTT. This chain connects TRBV7-3 to TRBJ2-3; 8 positions agree with TRBD2. The CDR3 consists of 14 residues. The ends lost 4 bases at V and 5 bases at J; junction bases unmatched: 5. Germline lookup yields CDR1 SGHTA and CDR2 FQGTGA.